What follows are 2 T cell receptor beta chains derived from one specimen sequenced in a study of shared clonotypes between healthy human individuals. Here immunoSEQ multiplex PCR was the method, and the copy in TCRdb shows in-frame clones only, minus some. The sample includes approximately 2.1 million clones, over 85% seen only once; the top ten take 0.39%. Sequenced: naive CD4+ T cells from PBMCs. Subset indicated: CD45RA+ positively selected. These receptors all come from a man aged 18 to 30 in good health. Some clones in this sample may be carry-over from other donors' samples.

V is TRBV5-1 and J is TRBJ2-1; 7 bases agree with TRBD2. This CDR3 is built from 16 residues. Germline V lookup: CDR1 SGHRS, CDR2 YFSETQ. V shed 4 bases and J 8 bases; nucleotides not matched to a gene: 15. The DNA for the CDR3 is TGCGCCAGCAGCCAGGTACCGGGGGACTATAATGATGAGCAGTTCTTC. It translates to CASSQVPGDYNDEQFF.

This chain uses TRBV9 with TRBJ2-1; D unclear. V dropped 4 bases and J dropped 1 base, with 12 bases sitting between them. CDR3 length: 15 amino acids. Per the germline V gene, CDR1 is SGDLS and CDR2 is YYNGEE. The CDR3 reads CASSSSGASYNEQFF. The CDR3 DNA reads as TGTGCCAGCAGCTCCTCAGGAGCTTCCTACAATGAGCAGTTCTTC. Variable domain in full (rest from reference TRBV9 and TRBJ2-1): DSGVTQTPKHLITATGQRVTLRCSPRSGDLSVYWYQQSLDQGLQFLIQYYNGEERAKGNILERFSAQQFPDLHSELNLSSLELGDSALYFCASSSSGASYNEQFFGPGTRLTVL.